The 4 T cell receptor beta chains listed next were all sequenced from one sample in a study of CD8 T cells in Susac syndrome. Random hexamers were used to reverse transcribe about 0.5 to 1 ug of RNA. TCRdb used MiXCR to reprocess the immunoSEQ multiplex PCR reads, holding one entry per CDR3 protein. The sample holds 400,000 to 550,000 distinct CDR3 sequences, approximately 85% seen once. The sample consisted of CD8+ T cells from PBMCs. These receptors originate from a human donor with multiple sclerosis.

In DNA form, the CDR3 reads TGTGCCAGCAGCAGGGACAGGGAATACGGCTACACCTTC. It translates to CASSRDREYGYTF. This sequence joins TRBV13 and TRBJ1-2, with 9 bases aligning to TRBD1. CDR3 length equals 13 residues. In germline, CDR1 is PRHDT, CDR2 FYEKMQ (reference sequence). With 5 bases clipped from V and 8 bases from J, the junction kept 6 bases outside the gene matches.

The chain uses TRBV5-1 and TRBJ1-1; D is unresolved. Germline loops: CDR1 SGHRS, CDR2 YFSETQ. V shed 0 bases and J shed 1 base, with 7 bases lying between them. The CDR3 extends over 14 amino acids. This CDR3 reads CASSLVSSNTEAFF. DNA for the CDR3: TGCGCCAGCAGCTTGGTTTCGTCGAACACTGAAGCTTTCTTT. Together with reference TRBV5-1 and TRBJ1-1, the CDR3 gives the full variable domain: KAGVTQTPRYLIKTRGQQVTLSCSPISGHRSVSWYQQTPGQGLQFLFEYFSETQRNKGNFPGRFSGRQFSNSRSEMNVSTLELGDSALYLCASSLVSSNTEAFFGQGTRLTVV.

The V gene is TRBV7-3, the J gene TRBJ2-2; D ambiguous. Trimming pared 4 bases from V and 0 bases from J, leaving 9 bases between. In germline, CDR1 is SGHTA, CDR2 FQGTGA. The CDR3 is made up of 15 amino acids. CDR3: CASSSDGTNTGELFF. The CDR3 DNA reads TGTGCCAGCAGCTCCGACGGAACGAACACCGGGGAGCTGTTTTTT.

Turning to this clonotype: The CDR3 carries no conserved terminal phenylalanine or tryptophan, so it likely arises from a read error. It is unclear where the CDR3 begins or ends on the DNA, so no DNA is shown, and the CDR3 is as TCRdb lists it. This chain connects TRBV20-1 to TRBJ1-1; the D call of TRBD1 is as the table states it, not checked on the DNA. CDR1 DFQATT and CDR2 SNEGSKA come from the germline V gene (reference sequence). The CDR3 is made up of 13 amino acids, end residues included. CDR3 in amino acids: CSARGGGSTEVFS.